The 31 T cell receptor beta chains given below trace back to one sample, sequenced in a study of early T cells in non-severe SARS-CoV-2 infection. Each CDR3 protein gets one entry after TCRdb re-called the 5' RACE reads with MiXCR. The sample yields approximately 100,000 distinct CDR3 sequences, roughly 17% seen once. The sample was whole blood. The receptors were sampled from an adult who was a healthcare worker with PCR-confirmed SARS-CoV-2 infection or an uninfected control (not recorded which).

The rearrangement uses TRBV4-2 and TRBJ1-6; D remains ambiguous. Germline CDR1 and CDR2: LGHNA and YNFKEQ. The CDR3 sequence is 13 residues long. The V gene lost 1 base and the J gene lost 8 bases, with 6 bases spanning the gap. The CDR3 reads CASSQGVYSPLHF. CDR3 nucleotide sequence: TGTGCCAGCAGCCAAGGGGTTTATTCACCCCTCCACTTT.

The rearrangement joins TRBV6-5 to TRBJ2-5, with D perhaps assigned TRBD1 or TRBD2 (5 bases each). V lost 2 bases, J lost 10 bases, and 11 bases lay in between. The CDR3 has 12 amino acids. The germline V gene has CDR1 MNHEY and CDR2 SVGAGI. CDR3 sequence: CASSYTPGHQYF. The DNA of the CDR3 is TGTGCCAGCAGTTACACACCGGGGCACCAGTACTTC.

V is TRBV10-3 and J is TRBJ2-5; D gene unclear. The germline CDR1 and CDR2 sequences are ENHRY and SYGVKD. The V end was cut by 5 bases, the J end by 0 bases, with 1 base between. CDR3 length equals 11 residues. For the CDR3, the DNA is TGTGCCATCAGTAACCAAGAGACCCAGTACTTC. Its translation: CAISNQETQYF.

V is TRBV11-2 and J is TRBJ2-2; TRBD2 aligns across 15 bases. V shed 3 bases, J shed 5 bases, and the junction held 10 bases outside the gene matches. CDR3 length equals 19 residues. Per germline, CDR1 SGHAT and CDR2 FQNNGV. DNA of the CDR3: TGTGCCAGCAGCTTTAGGACTAGCGGGGGGGCCGCTAGAACCGGGGAGCTGTTTTTT. Its translation is CASSFRTSGGAARTGELFF.

In its sample, this clonotype was seen a few times. This rearrangement joins TRBV10-3 to TRBJ2-3; D gene uncertain. The CDR3 loop spans 11 amino acids. Germline V CDR1 and CDR2: ENHRY, SYGVKD. V lost 11 bases and J 5 bases, leaving 11 bases between the germline ends. The CDR3 DNA reads TGTGCCTCAAATTTTGGAGATACGCAGTATTTT. Translation gives CASNFGDTQYF.

This clonotype was counted ten times or more. The chain links TRBV6-2 or TRBV6-3 to TRBJ1-1, with D tentatively TRBD1 (6 bases). V lost 5 bases and J 6 bases, leaving 22 bases between the germline ends. Germline V lookup: CDR1 MNHEY, CDR2 SVGEGT. The CDR3 runs 16 residues. CDR3 amino acids: CASSPSSGQRTAEAFF. The CDR3 nucleotides are TGTGCCAGCAGTCCCTCCAGCGGACAGCGAACGGCTGAAGCTTTCTTT.

This clonotype was counted between two and nine times. This sequence joins TRBV5-1 and TRBJ1-1; 7 nucleotides match TRBD1. Germline assignment: CDR1 SGHRS and CDR2 YFSETQ. The CDR3 consists of 14 residues. Trimming cost V 3 bases and J 12 bases; bases outside gene matches: 14. CDR3 amino acids: CASSSGSDRVMTFF. The CDR3 coding sequence is TGCGCCAGCAGCTCAGGTTCTGACAGGGTGATGACTTTCTTT.

This clonotype was seen ten or more times. The genes are TRBV2 and TRBJ1-2; possibly TRBD1 for D (5 bases). The V and J ends lost 8 bases and 4 bases respectively, with 20 bases between them. Germline CDR1 reads SNHLY; CDR2 reads FYNNEI. The CDR3 is 15 residues long. The chain's CDR3 is CASLLNQGYSYGYTF. CDR3 coding DNA: TGTGCCAGCCTTCTTAATCAGGGCTACAGCTATGGCTACACCTTC.

This clonotype has a count of ten or more. The V and J genes are TRBV7-9 and TRBJ2-1, with 9 bases fitting TRBD1. This CDR3 contains 15 residues. Germline loops: CDR1 SEHNR, CDR2 FQNEAQ (reference sequence). V was pared by 1 base and J by 6 bases, with 4 bases of the junction left unmatched. The CDR3 reads CASSLVDRGVNEQFF. CDR3 nucleotide sequence: TGTGCCAGCAGCTTAGTAGACAGGGGGGTCAATGAGCAGTTCTTC.

The rearrangement uses TRBV9 and TRBJ1-2; the D gene is possibly TRBD1 (6 bases). The V gene lost 1 base and the J gene lost 4 bases, with 14 bases spanning the gap. Per germline, CDR1 SGDLS and CDR2 YYNGEE. The CDR3 is made up of 15 amino acids. CDR3 DNA: TGTGCCAGCAGCGTACCAGGGGCAGGCCCCTATGGCTACACCTTC. This codes for CASSVPGAGPYGYTF.

The chain recombines TRBV27 with TRBJ1-4, with D perhaps TRBD1 (6 bases). This CDR3 has 17 residues. The ends were cut back, 7 bases at V and 0 bases at J, with 18 bases in the middle. Per germline, CDR1 MNHEY and CDR2 SMNVEV (reference sequence). The DNA for the CDR3 is TGTGCCAGCATCGTGAAGTATGGGACATCAACTAATGAAAAACTGTTTTTT. Translated: CASIVKYGTSTNEKLFF.

A few counts support this clonotype. The chain carries TRBV19 and TRBJ2-1, with D perhaps matching TRBD2 (6 bases). Trimming took 7 bases from V and 0 from J, leaving 10 bases between them. CDR3 size: 14 residues. Germline V gene lookup returns CDR1 LNHDA and CDR2 SQIVND (reference sequence). The CDR3 sequence is CASKDGSSYNEQFF. CDR3 coding DNA: TGTGCCAGTAAGGACGGGAGCTCCTACAATGAGCAGTTCTTC.

This clonotype was counted only a few times. The chain combines TRBV5-6 with TRBJ2-5; tentatively, D is TRBD2 (6 bases). Per the germline V gene, CDR1 is SGHDT and CDR2 is YYEEEE. V lost 2 bases and J lost 5, with 13 bases in between. The CDR3 sequence is 14 residues long. CDR3 bases: TGTGCCAGCAGCTTAGGCCTAGCGTTGGAGACCCAGTACTTC. It is translated as CASSLGLALETQYF.

This sequence joins TRBV20-1 and TRBJ2-7; 7 positions match TRBD1. CDR1 is DFQATT and CDR2 is SNEGSKA in the germline V gene (reference sequence). With 5 bases clipped from V and 2 bases from J, the junction kept 6 bases outside the gene matches. The length of the CDR3 is 13 residues. In DNA form, the CDR3 reads TGCAGTGCTGAACGGACAGGAACCTACGAGCAGTACTTC. Its protein product is CSAERTGTYEQYF.

This clonotype has more than one count but fewer than ten. CDR3 bases: TGCGCCAGCGCAAACCTTCTAGCGCAGACCCAGTACTTC. It specifies CASANLLAQTQYF. This chain uses TRBV10-2 with TRBJ2-5; D perhaps matches TRBD2 (6 bases). Trimming removed 8 bases at V and 6 bases at J, with 16 bases between. Per germline, CDR1 WSHSY and CDR2 SAAADI. This CDR3 is built from 13 residues.

This clonotype was observed a few times. The V call is TRBV2, the J call TRBJ2-7; D ambiguous. Trimming cost V 6 bases and J 1 base, with 4 bases left between them. Germline CDR1 and CDR2: SNHLY and FYNNEI. The CDR3 loop spans 11 amino acids. The CDR3 sequence is CASRDSYEQYF. The DNA for the CDR3 is TGTGCCAGCAGGGATTCCTACGAGCAGTACTTC.

The J gene is TRBJ2-1, the V gene TRBV20-1, with TRBD2 identical over 8 bases. Trimming cost V 3 bases and J 10 bases; bases outside gene matches: 8. The CDR3 contains 13 residues. Germline V gene data show CDR1 as DFQATT and CDR2 as SNEGSKA (reference sequence). In DNA form, the CDR3 reads TGCAGTGCTAGGGTTAGCGGGGCCCGGGAGCAGTTCTTC. The encoded protein is CSARVSGAREQFF.

As to this clonotype: The junction departs from germline at one end; a sequencing error may be responsible. The chain has TRBV11-2 and TRBJ2-6, with 10 bases fitting TRBD1. Germline V gene lookup returns CDR1 SGHAT and CDR2 FQNNGV. CDR3 length: 19 amino acids. The CDR3 DNA reads TGTGCCAGCACCACGATAAGGGACAGGGGAAGCTCTGGGGCCAGCGTCCTGACTTTC. This codes for CASTTIRDRGSSGASVLTF.

This clonotype appeared a few times. This chain connects TRBV5-4 to TRBJ2-7; D remains ambiguous. The CDR3 length is 13 residues. Germline V CDR1 and CDR2: SGHNT, YYREEE (reference sequence). Trimming removed 3 bases at V and 4 bases at J, with 11 bases between. CDR3 sequence (DNA): TGTGCCAGCAGCTCAACCGGAAAATACGAGCAGTACTTC. This codes for CASSSTGKYEQYF.

This clonotype was recorded a few times. The chain joins TRBV4-1 to TRBJ2-3; no definite D call. Trimming stripped 1 base from V and 4 bases from J, with 6 bases between. The CDR3 covers 13 residues. Germline assignment: CDR1 MGHRA and CDR2 YSYEKL. CDR3 sequence (DNA): TGCGCCAGCAGCCAAGTGGTGCCAGATACGCAGTATTTT. This gives the protein CASSQVVPDTQYF.

V is TRBV20-1 and J is TRBJ1-1; TRBD1 matches 9 bases. CDR1 DFQATT and CDR2 SNEGSKA come from the germline V gene (reference sequence). The V and J ends lost 5 bases and 4 bases, in that order; junction bases with no gene match: 11. CDR3 size: 15 residues. The CDR3 sequence is CSALPGQGSLTEAFF. DNA for the CDR3: TGCAGTGCTCTCCCGGGACAGGGATCCCTCACTGAAGCTTTCTTT.

The chain carries TRBV12-3 or TRBV12-4 and TRBJ1-6; D gene uncertain. V was cut by 1 base and J by 7 bases, with 5 bases left in between. The CDR3 is 13 residues long. The CDR3: CASSLVGNSPLHF. The CDR3 DNA reads as TGTGCCAGCAGTTTAGTCGGGAATTCACCCCTCCACTTT.

The chain has TRBV19 and TRBJ2-1, with no clear D. The CDR3 covers 17 residues. Trimming took off 4 bases at V and 2 bases at J, with 18 bases between the two ends. Germline loops: CDR1 LNHDA, CDR2 SQIVND (reference sequence). The CDR3 sequence: CASSTGPHLSPYNEQFF. CDR3 coding DNA: TGTGCCAGTAGTACCGGGCCACATCTTTCCCCCTACAATGAGCAGTTCTTC.

This clonotype was seen many times. The rearrangement uses TRBV20-1 and TRBJ1-3; 8 bases fit TRBD1. Looked up from germline, CDR1 is DFQATT and CDR2 is SNEGSKA (reference sequence). V lost 5 bases and J lost 0; bases outside the gene matches: 0. The CDR3 length is 13 residues. The CDR3: CSAGTGSGNTIYF. CDR3 sequence (DNA): TGCAGTGCTGGGACAGGCTCTGGAAACACCATATATTTT.

This chain links TRBV11-2 with TRBJ2-7; D is undetermined. Trimming removed 5 bases from V and 5 bases from J, with 16 bases in between. The CDR3 is 14 residues long. Germline CDR1 is SGHAT and CDR2 is FQNNGV. The CDR3 region is CASSPSAFRHEQYF. Here the CDR3 DNA reads TGTGCCAGCAGCCCCTCAGCCTTTCGGCACGAGCAGTACTTC.

This clonotype was observed many times. This chain uses TRBV10-3 with TRBJ1-3, with 7 bases lining up with TRBD1. V was pared by 4 bases and J by 9 bases, with 9 bases of the junction left unmatched. Germline loops: CDR1 ENHRY, CDR2 SYGVKD. The CDR3 extends over 14 amino acids. CDR3 region: CAISVDRSGSTIYF. CDR3 DNA sequence: TGTGCCATCAGTGTGGACAGGTCGGGGAGCACCATATATTTT.

Regarding this clonotype: The junction differs from germline at one of its ends, possibly a read error. The CDR3, as DNA: TGTGCCATCAGTGAGGGGGACACCAGGGAGATACGCTTC. Translated, it gives CAISEGDTREIRF. The chain has TRBV10-3 and TRBJ2-7, with D possibly matching TRBD1 (6 bases). The CDR3 is made up of 13 amino acids. Germline-derived CDR1 and CDR2 are ENHRY and SYGVKD.

The sample holds many counts of this clonotype. V gene TRBV6-4 combines with J gene TRBJ2-1; 11 positions match TRBD2. CDR3 length equals 15 residues. J lost 5 bases, V lost 0 bases, and 0 bases had no gene match. Germline CDR1 MRHNA, CDR2 SNTAGT. This chain's CDR3 is CASSDSTSGDNEQFF. DNA for the CDR3: TGTGCCAGCAGTGACTCGACTAGCGGGGACAATGAGCAGTTCTTC.

The CDR3 sequence: CASGRELANTEAFF. CDR3 DNA sequence: TGTGCCAGCGGGAGGGAGTTAGCGAACACTGAAGCTTTCTTT. This chain joins TRBV27 and TRBJ1-1; D remains ambiguous. Germline values: CDR1 MNHEY, CDR2 SMNVEV (reference sequence). The CDR3 is 14 residues long. V was shortened by 8 bases and J by 1 base, with 14 bases between the two germline ends.

The CDR3 DNA reads as TGTGCCAGCAGCTTAATCAATGAGCAGTTCTTC. It encodes CASSLINEQFF. The V gene is TRBV7-2, the J gene TRBJ2-1, with D uncertain. The CDR3 totals 11 residues. Germline values: CDR1 SGHTA, CDR2 FQGNSA. V gave up 2 bases and J gave up 6 bases, with 2 bases separating them.

The table lists this clonotype with a few counts. V usage is TRBV11-2 and J usage is TRBJ2-2; the D gene could be TRBD1 or TRBD2 (5 bases each). The germline V gene has CDR1 SGHAT and CDR2 FQNNGV. The V gene lost 5 bases and the J gene lost 6 bases, with 13 bases spanning the gap. There are 14 residues in the CDR3. For the CDR3, the DNA is TGTGCCAGCAGCCCCATAGTGGGGGCCGGGGAGCTGTTTTTT. Encoded protein: CASSPIVGAGELFF.